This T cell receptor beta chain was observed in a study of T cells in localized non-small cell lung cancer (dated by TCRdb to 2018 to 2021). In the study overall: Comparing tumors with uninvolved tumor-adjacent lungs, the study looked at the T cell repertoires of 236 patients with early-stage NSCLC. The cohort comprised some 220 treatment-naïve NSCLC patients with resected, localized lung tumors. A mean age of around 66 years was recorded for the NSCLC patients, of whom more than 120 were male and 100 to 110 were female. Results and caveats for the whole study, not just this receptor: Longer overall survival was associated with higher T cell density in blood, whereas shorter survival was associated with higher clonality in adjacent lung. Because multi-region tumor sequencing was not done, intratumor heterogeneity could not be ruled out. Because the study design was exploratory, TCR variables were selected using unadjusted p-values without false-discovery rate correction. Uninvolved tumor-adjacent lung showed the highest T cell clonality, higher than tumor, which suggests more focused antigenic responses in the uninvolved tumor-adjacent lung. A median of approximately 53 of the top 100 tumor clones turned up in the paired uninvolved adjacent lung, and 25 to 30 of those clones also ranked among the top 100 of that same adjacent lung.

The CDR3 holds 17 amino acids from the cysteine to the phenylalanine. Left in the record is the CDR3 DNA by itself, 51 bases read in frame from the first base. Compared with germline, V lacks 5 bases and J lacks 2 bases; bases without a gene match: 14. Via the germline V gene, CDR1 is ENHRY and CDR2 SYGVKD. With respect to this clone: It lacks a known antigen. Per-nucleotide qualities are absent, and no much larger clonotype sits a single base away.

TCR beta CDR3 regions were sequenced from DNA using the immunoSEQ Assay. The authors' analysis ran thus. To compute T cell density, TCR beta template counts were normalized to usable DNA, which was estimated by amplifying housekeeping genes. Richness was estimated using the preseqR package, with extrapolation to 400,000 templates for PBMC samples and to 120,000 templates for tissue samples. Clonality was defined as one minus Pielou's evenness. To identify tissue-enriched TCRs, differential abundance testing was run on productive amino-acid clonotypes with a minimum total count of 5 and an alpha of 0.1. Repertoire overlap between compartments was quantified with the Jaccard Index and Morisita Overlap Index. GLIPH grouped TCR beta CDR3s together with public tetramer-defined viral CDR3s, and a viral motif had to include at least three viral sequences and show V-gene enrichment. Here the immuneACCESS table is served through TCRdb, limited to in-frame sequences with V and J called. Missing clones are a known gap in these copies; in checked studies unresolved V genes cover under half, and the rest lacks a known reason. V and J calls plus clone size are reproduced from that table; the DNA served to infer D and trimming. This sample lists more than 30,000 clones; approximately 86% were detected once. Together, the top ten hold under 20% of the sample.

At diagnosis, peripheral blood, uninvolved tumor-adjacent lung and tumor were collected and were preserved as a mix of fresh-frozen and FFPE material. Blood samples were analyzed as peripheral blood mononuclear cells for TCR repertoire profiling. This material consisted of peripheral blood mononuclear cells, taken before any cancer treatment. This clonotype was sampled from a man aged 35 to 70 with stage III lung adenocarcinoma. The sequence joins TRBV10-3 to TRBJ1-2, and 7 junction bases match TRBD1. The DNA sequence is TGTGCCATCAGTAAACTTCAAGCAGGGGGTGAAAACTATGGCTACACCTTC. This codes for CAISKLQAGGENYGYTF.